Reported below is one T cell receptor (beta chain). The sample holds a few counts of this clone. Which antigen it targets is not known. One base away there is no much larger clone; base qualities are not given. The immunoSEQ kit was used, according to the manufacturer's recommendations, to generate TCR beta libraries from genomic DNA. To prepare libraries, a first multiplex PCR with proprietary primers was run, followed by a second PCR that added unique barcodes, and a bead cleanup was done after each round. Each sample batch included a kit-provided positive control reaction and a negative control reaction. The final libraries underwent checking on an Agilent 4200 TapeStation D1000 ScreenTape, volumetric pooling, and quantification by qPCR. An Illumina NextSeq500 fitted with a MidOutput 150-cycle cartridge performed the sequencing, running 156 Read1 cycles and 15 Index1 cycles with the kit's custom primers. The pooled library was loaded at approximately 1.1 pM with a roughly 22% PhiX control spike-in. Under the source paper's analysis protocol: The vendor-processed data were analyzed in R, and a clonotype was defined as all T cells that share the same CDR3 nucleotide sequence. In the clone abundance analyses, frequencies in each sample were normalized to that sample's 10,000 most abundant clones. Public T cell clones, which averaged fewer than five per sample, were excluded before analysis. Dominant motifs were analyzed with ImmunoMap using the PAM10 matrix, a gap penalty of 30, and a homology threshold of 0.3, and motifs with a cumulative frequency of at least 0.01 were considered dominant. Tumor-enriched clonotypes and baseline blood-enriched clonotypes were defined as those with an abundance difference of at least 32-fold between compartments. Tumor-blood repertoire similarity was measured with the Baroni-Urbani and Buser coefficient, and groups were compared using two-tailed Wilcoxon tests in R. This is the immuneACCESS table as TCRdb keeps it, with only in-frame sequences that have V and J called. A part of the clones is gone; compared with another copy, unresolved V genes explain less than half, and the rest is unexplained. The DNA was the basis for D and trimming; V, J and clone size are from that table. This sample has several thousand clones in its table, and about three fifths of those were observed once. The ten biggest clones cover roughly 21% of the sample.

This sample is drawn from a study of radiation and T cells in renal cell carcinoma (dated by TCRdb to about 2020). At the level of the whole study: TCR beta sequencing covered over 50 samples in total, comprising around 26 tumors and roughly 27 peripheral blood samples. A total of 4,016,671 unique CDR3 nucleotide sequences, encoding 2.5 million to 3 million unique CDR3 amino acid sequences, were found across all 50 or so samples.

Points the paper makes about the study in general: Only small tumor regions of around 0.94 g were available, so intratumoral heterogeneity was not captured. In blood, the top tumor clonotypes increased from baseline to 2 weeks after radiation and then shrank by 4 weeks, which suggests a temporary expansion of tumor-resident clones. Compared with controls, irradiated tumors had higher TCR clonality, as the top 100 clonotypes made up an average of roughly 50% of the repertoire, versus roughly 45% in nephrectomy-only tumors. Because pretreatment tumor biopsies were not available, the baseline intratumoral presence of clonotypes could not be determined. Effects of radiation dose or scheduling on the TCR repertoire could not be addressed with the single-armed trial design. Compared with control tumors, irradiated tumors had a greater number of dominant CDR3 motifs, and those motifs took up a bigger portion of the repertoire.

Interpreted using the paper, the time point label stands for: tumor resected at nephrectomy. The sample's treatment or condition label, decoded: 15 Gy SBRT to primary tumor, nephrectomy 4 weeks later. Samples came from a clinical trial, in which primary renal cell carcinomas received 15 Gy stereotactic body radiation therapy followed by nephrectomy 4 weeks later. Renal cell carcinoma with clear cell pathology was present in all patients. Tumors were dissociated mechanically, digested with collagenase/hyaluronidase at 37 degrees C, processed in gentleMACS C tubes, and stored in liquid nitrogen. Genomic DNA for TCR sequencing was prepared using the QIAamp DNA Blood Mini Kit (Qiagen). The analyses included just those samples that passed every quality control check. Counted from cysteine to phenylalanine, this CDR3 has 17 amino acids. Here the CDR3 DNA is all that survives: 51 bases in frame from base 1. As encoded in the germline V gene, CDR1 is SGHVS while CDR2 is FQNEAQ. Trimming removed 5 bases from V and 4 bases from J, leaving 21 bases between the germline ends.

The source was tumor tissue, collected from a patient whose treatment included radiotherapy and nephrectomy. The rearranged segments are TRBV7-8 and TRBJ1-3, with a weak D call of TRBD1 (5 bases match). This clonotype was obtained from a man between 60 and 70 years old with renal cell carcinoma. This receptor has the CDR3 CASSAWDFTGDGNTIYF. The DNA sequence follows: TGTGCCAGCAGCGCCTGGGACTTCACGGGGGACGGAAACACCATATATTTT. Full variable domain (CDR3 extended with the reference TRBV7-8 and TRBJ1-3 proteins): GAGVSQSPRYKVAKRGQDVALRCDPISGHVSLFWYQQALGQGPEFLTYFQNEAQLDKSGLPSDRFFAERPEGSVSTLKIQRTQQEDSAVYLCASSAWDFTGDGNTIYFGEGSWLTVV.